This T cell receptor (beta chain) stems from a study of patients and donors after allogeneic stem cell transplantation. MiXCR, applied by TCRdb to the RT-PCR reads, yields one record per CDR3 protein. Among 920,000 or so distinct CDR3 sequences, around 17% were seen once, and the ten largest hold around 6%. Germline CDR1 is SGHRS and CDR2 is YFSETQ. The CDR3 runs 15 residues. With 4 bases removed from V and 3 bases from J, the gap between germline ends came to 16 bases. The gene calls are TRBV5-1 and TRBJ1-2; D unclear. The sequence came from a human donor who was either an allogeneic HSCT recipient or a stem cell or donor lymphocyte infusion donor (not recorded which). It is not recorded whose cells these are; they may come from a transplant donor. Sequenced sample: blood, either unsorted or a sorted T cell fraction (not recorded which). The CDR3 spells CASSPGGVGYYGYTF. The CDR3 nucleotides read TGCGCCAGCAGCCCAGGAGGAGTGGGTTACTATGGCTACACCTTC.